This passage covers 17 T cell receptor beta chains from one sample sequenced in a study of blood T cell repertoires in COVID-19 (dated by TCRdb to 2020 to 2022). The library was generated by the immunoSEQ multiplex PCR assay. TCRdb mirrors the immuneACCESS table, restricted to in-frame sequences. Some clones are absent from its copies; in checked studies, under half trace to an unresolved V gene, and the reason for the others is unknown. Across this sample there are a few hundred thousand clones, with roughly 85% seen only once. Around 7.8% of the sample is taken by the ten largest. The material sequenced was peripheral blood. The receptor source for this set is a human donor in a cohort sampled during active COVID-19.

A single count supports this clone. In DNA form, the CDR3 reads TGTGCCAGTAGTAGGGCGGGAGCGGGGCCCCCCTACGAGCAGTACTTC. Its translation is CASSRAGAGPPYEQYF. The chain has TRBV19 and TRBJ2-7; 7 bases match TRBD2. The junction had 11 bases not matched to a gene; V was cut back by 4 bases and J by 2 bases. This CDR3 comprises 16 residues. Germline CDR1 LNHDA, CDR2 SQIVND (reference sequence).

Only a few counts were recorded for this clone. V is TRBV2 and J is TRBJ1-6; D gene ambiguous. CDR1 is SNHLY and CDR2 is FYNNEI in the germline V gene. This CDR3 contains 15 residues. V shed 2 bases and J shed 6 bases, with 11 bases lying between them. The CDR3 sequence is CASSENWRVNSPLHF. CDR3 in DNA: TGTGCCAGCAGTGAAAATTGGAGGGTTAATTCACCCCTCCACTTT.

Only a few counts were recorded for this clone. The chain has TRBV3-1 (or the pseudogene TRBV3-2) and TRBJ1-1; no reliable D call. The V end was cut by 1 base, the J end by 7 bases, with 7 bases between. Per germline, CDR1 LGHDT and CDR2 YNNKEL (reference sequence). The CDR3 is made up of 12 amino acids. The chain's CDR3 is CASSQVGVEAFF. The CDR3, as DNA: TGTGCCAGCAGCCAAGTCGGGGTTGAAGCTTTCTTT.

The chain carries TRBV7-9 and TRBJ2-7, with a tentative D call TRBD2 (6 bases). V was pared by 11 bases and J by 3 bases, with 8 bases between. The CDR3 has 10 residues. Germline V CDR1 and CDR2: SEHNR, FQNEAQ (reference sequence). CDR3 sequence reads: CASEGYEQYF. The CDR3 DNA sequence: TGTGCCTCGGAGGGCTACGAGCAGTACTTC.

This chain links TRBV7-7 with TRBJ2-1; weak D call: TRBD1 (7 bases). V was pared by 4 bases and J by 10 bases, with 20 bases between. Germline V gene data show CDR1 as SSHAT and CDR2 as FNYEAQ (reference sequence). The CDR3 consists of 15 residues. This CDR3 reads CASSSSGLKQGEQFF. CDR3 coding DNA: TGTGCCAGCAGCTCATCGGGACTTAAACAGGGGGAGCAGTTCTTC.

This clone was seen only a few times. The V call is TRBV7-9, the J call TRBJ1-1, with D perhaps TRBD1 (6 bases). V was pared by 2 bases and J by 4 bases, with 11 bases between. Germline assignment: CDR1 SEHNR and CDR2 FQNEAQ (reference sequence). This CDR3 contains 14 residues. The CDR3 region has the DNA TGTGCCAGCAGCTTAAGTCAGGGGCTCACTGAAGCTTTCTTT. Protein product: CASSLSQGLTEAFF.

The chain's CDR3 is CASSLSAEAFF. The CDR3 bases are TGTGCCAGCAGTTTAAGCGCTGAAGCTTTCTTT. J is TRBJ1-1 and V is TRBV12-3 or TRBV12-4, with D uncertain. The CDR3 runs to 11 residues. V was shortened by 2 bases and J by 6 bases, with 4 bases between the two germline ends.

The chain is built from TRBV25-1 and TRBJ2-7; TRBD2 agrees at 12 bases. Germline V gene data show CDR1 as MGHDK and CDR2 as SYGVNS. Trimming removed 3 bases from V and 2 bases from J; junction bases left unmatched: 2. The CDR3 loop spans 15 amino acids. Here the CDR3 reads CASSDWTSGTYEQYF. The CDR3 DNA reads TGTGCCAGCAGTGACTGGACTAGCGGGACCTACGAGCAGTACTTC.

The V call is TRBV9, the J call TRBJ2-7; tentatively, D is TRBD2 (7 bases). V was pared by 3 bases and J by 0 bases, with 13 bases between. The germline CDR1 and CDR2 sequences are SGDLS and YYNGEE. This CDR3 region has 15 residues. The CDR3 loop is CASSGGGGPSYEQYF. The DNA of the CDR3 is TGTGCCAGCAGCGGAGGGGGGGGGCCCTCCTACGAGCAGTACTTC.

J is TRBJ1-2 and V is TRBV7-2, with 11 positions matching TRBD1. The germline V gene has CDR1 SGHTA and CDR2 FQGNSA. This CDR3 is 17 amino acids long. V shed 1 base and J 4 bases; nucleotides not matched to a gene: 8. The CDR3 sequence: CASSLGGTGGLGYGYTF. The DNA of the CDR3 is TGTGCCAGCAGCTTAGGAGGGACAGGGGGTTTAGGCTATGGCTACACCTTC.

This chain connects TRBV5-5 to TRBJ1-3; D might be TRBD1 (6 bases). V lost 3 bases to trimming and J lost 0 bases, with 10 bases between them. CDR3 length: 15 residues. From germline, CDR1 is SGHKS and CDR2 YYEKEE (reference sequence). The CDR3 DNA reads as TGTGCCAGCAGCTCCGGGACACTCTCTGGAAACACCATATATTTT. It yields the protein CASSSGTLSGNTIYF.

The chain has TRBV2 and TRBJ2-3; TRBD1 matches 10 bases. Germline trimming cut 8 bases from V and 14 bases from J; bases unmatched to any gene: 10. Germline loops: CDR1 SNHLY, CDR2 FYNNEI. The CDR3 is 12 amino acids. The CDR3 DNA sequence: TGTGCCAGCGCGCCAGGGACAGGGGTCATGTATTTT. Protein sequence: CASAPGTGVMYF.

V and J are TRBV7-9 and TRBJ1-2; TRBD1 matches 7 bases. Germline values: CDR1 SEHNR, CDR2 FQNEAQ (reference sequence). V lost 2 bases and J lost 0; bases outside the gene matches: 12. This CDR3 contains 18 residues. The chain's CDR3 is CASSLIGDSAAPNYGYTF. The CDR3 DNA reads TGTGCCAGCAGCTTAATAGGGGACAGTGCCGCCCCTAACTATGGCTACACCTTC.

This clone was detected only once. The chain uses TRBV3-1 (or the pseudogene TRBV3-2) and TRBJ1-1, with no clear D. V was trimmed by 1 base and J by 1 base, leaving 13 bases between them. This CDR3 is 16 amino acids long. CDR1 and CDR2 (germline): LGHDT, YNNKEL (reference sequence). This chain's CDR3 is CASSQAWRAANTEAFF. CDR3 DNA sequence: TGTGCCAGCAGCCAAGCTTGGAGGGCGGCGAACACTGAAGCTTTCTTT.

This clone was recorded only once. J is TRBJ1-6 and V is TRBV30; D remains ambiguous. The germline V gene has CDR1 GTSNPN and CDR2 SVGIG (reference sequence). The V and J ends lost 0 bases and 2 bases respectively, with 5 bases between them. The CDR3 is 14 residues long. CDR3 loop: CAWSVPAYNSPLHF. CDR3 in DNA: TGTGCCTGGAGTGTGCCAGCCTATAATTCACCCCTCCACTTT.

The chain is built from TRBV7-2 and TRBJ2-7; TRBD1 aligns across 8 bases. Trimming removed 4 bases from V and 3 bases from J; junction bases left unmatched: 8. CDR3 size: 15 residues. Germline-derived CDR1 and CDR2 are SGHTA and FQGNSA. CDR3 sequence (DNA): TGTGCCAGCAGCTCCACCAGGACAGGGATCTACGAGCAGTACTTC. It codes for CASSSTRTGIYEQYF.

This clone was detected a few times. This chain connects TRBV9 to TRBJ2-5, with D maybe TRBD1 (6 bases). The CDR3 has 16 amino acids. Trimming pared 0 bases from V and 5 bases from J, leaving 17 bases between. Germline V CDR1 and CDR2: SGDLS, YYNGEE. The CDR3 loop is CASSVAVAAGVETQYF. For the CDR3, the DNA is TGTGCCAGCAGCGTAGCAGTTGCGGCAGGGGTGGAGACCCAGTACTTC. Complete variable domain (other parts from reference TRBV9 and TRBJ2-5): DSGVTQTPKHLITATGQRVTLRCSPRSGDLSVYWYQQSLDQGLQFLIQYYNGEERAKGNILERFSAQQFPDLHSELNLSSLELGDSALYFCASSVAVAAGVETQYFGPGTRLLVL.